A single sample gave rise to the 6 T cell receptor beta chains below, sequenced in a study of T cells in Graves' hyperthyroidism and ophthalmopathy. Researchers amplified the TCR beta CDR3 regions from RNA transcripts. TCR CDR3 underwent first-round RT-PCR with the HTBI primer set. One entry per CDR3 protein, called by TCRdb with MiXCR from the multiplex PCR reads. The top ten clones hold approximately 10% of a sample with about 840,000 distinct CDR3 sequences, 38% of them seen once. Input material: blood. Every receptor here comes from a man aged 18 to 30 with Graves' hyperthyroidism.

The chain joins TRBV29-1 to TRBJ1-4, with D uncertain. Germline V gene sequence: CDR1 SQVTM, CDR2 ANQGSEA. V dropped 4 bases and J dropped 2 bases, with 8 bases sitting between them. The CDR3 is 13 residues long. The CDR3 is CSVVGRTNEKLFF. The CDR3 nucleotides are TGCAGCGTTGTGGGCAGGACTAATGAAAAACTGTTTTTT. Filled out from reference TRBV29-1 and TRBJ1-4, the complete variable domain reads SAVISQKPSRDICQRGTSLTIQCQVDSQVTMMFWYRQQPGQSLTLIATANQGSEATYESGFVIDKFPISRPNLTFSTLTVSNMSPEDSSIYLCSVVGRTNEKLFFGSGTQLSVL.

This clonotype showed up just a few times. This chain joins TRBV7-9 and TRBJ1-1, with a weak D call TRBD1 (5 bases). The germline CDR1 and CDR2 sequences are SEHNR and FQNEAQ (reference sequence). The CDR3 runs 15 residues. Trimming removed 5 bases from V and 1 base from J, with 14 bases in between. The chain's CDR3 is CASSRLGTPNTEAFF. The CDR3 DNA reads TGTGCCAGCAGCCGGCTTGGGACGCCGAACACTGAAGCTTTCTTT.

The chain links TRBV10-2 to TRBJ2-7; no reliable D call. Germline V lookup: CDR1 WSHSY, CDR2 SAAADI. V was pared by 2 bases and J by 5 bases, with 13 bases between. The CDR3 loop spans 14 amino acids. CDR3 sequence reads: CASSERTGQNEQYF. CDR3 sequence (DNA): TGCGCCAGCAGTGAGCGGACCGGGCAGAACGAGCAGTACTTC.

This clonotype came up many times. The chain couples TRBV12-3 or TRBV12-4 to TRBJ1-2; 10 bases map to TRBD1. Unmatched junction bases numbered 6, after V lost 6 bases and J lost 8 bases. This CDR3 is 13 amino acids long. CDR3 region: CASSRTGGGGYTF. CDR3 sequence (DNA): TGTGCCAGCAGCAGGACAGGGGGGGGAGGCTACACCTTC.

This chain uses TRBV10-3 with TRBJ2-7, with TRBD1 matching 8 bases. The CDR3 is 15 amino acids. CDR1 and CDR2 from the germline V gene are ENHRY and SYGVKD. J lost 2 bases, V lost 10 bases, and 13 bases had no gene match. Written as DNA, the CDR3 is TGTGCCACCGGACAGGGCGGCAGGATGACCTACGAGCAGTACTTC. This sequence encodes CATGQGGRMTYEQYF.

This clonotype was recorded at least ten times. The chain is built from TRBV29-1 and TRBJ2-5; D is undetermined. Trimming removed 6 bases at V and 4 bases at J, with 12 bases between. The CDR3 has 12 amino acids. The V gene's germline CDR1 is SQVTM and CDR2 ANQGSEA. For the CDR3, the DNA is TGCAGCGTCTCCCGGGTTGGAGAGACCCAGTACTTC. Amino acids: CSVSRVGETQYF.